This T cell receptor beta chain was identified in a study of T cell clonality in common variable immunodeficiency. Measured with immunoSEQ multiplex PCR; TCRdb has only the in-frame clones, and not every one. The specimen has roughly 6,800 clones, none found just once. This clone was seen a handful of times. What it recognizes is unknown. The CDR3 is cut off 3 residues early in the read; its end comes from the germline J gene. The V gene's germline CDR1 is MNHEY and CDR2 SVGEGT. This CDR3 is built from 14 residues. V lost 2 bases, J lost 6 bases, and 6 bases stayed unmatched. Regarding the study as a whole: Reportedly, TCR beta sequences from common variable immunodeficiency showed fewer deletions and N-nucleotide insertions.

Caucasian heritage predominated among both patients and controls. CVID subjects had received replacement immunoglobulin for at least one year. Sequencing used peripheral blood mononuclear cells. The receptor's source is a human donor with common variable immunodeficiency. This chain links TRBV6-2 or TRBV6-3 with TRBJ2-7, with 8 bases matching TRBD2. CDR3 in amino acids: CASSYVGLVSEQYF. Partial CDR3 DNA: TGTGCCAGCAGTTACGTGGGACTAGTAAGCGAG.